This passage covers 30 T cell receptor beta chains from one sample sequenced in a study of cytomegalovirus exposure and HLA in healthy donors. The PCR had 60 Vbeta and 13 Jbeta primers. The assay was immunoSEQ multiplex PCR, and TCRdb's table has in-frame clones only and misses some. The sample has about 180,000 clones; 75% to 90% are singletons. The sequenced sample was PBMCs. These receptors were obtained from a girl under 18 in good health and CMV-seropositive.

J is TRBJ2-1 and V is TRBV7-2; D not resolved. CDR3 length equals 14 residues. The V gene's germline CDR1 is SGHTA and CDR2 FQGNSA. V dropped 5 bases and J dropped 7 bases, with 15 bases sitting between them. CDR3 amino acids: CASSPFAASNEQFF. For the CDR3, the DNA is TGTGCCAGCAGCCCCTTCGCGGCTAGTAATGAGCAGTTCTTC.

J is TRBJ2-7 and V is TRBV27; a weak D match, TRBD2 (6 bases). CDR1 and CDR2 (germline): MNHEY, SMNVEV (reference sequence). V lost 2 bases and J lost 3, with 14 bases in between. This CDR3 region has 15 residues. CDR3 region: CASSLATGVNYEQYF. The CDR3 region has the DNA TGTGCCAGCAGTTTAGCGACGGGAGTGAACTACGAGCAGTACTTC.

V usage is TRBV15 and J usage is TRBJ1-1, with no clear D. Germline CDR1 LNHNV, CDR2 YYDKDF (reference sequence). Trimming removed 5 bases at V and 1 base at J, with 8 bases between. The CDR3 spans 13 residues. The CDR3 spells CATSVRQNTEAFF. CDR3 sequence (DNA): TGTGCCACCAGCGTCCGACAGAACACTGAAGCTTTCTTT. Supplemented by reference TRBV15 and TRBJ1-1, the full variable domain reads DAMVIQNPRYQVTQFGKPVTLSCSQTLNHNVMYWYQQKSSQAPKLLFHYYDKDFNNEADTPDNFQSRRPNTSFCFLDIRSPGLGDTAMYLCATSVRQNTEAFFGQGTRLTVV.

Here the CDR3 reads CASSIHVRLEELFF. CDR3 DNA: TGTGCCAGTAGTATCCACGTGAGATTAGAGGAGCTGTTTTTT. The chain uses TRBV19 and TRBJ2-2; D ambiguous. In germline, CDR1 is LNHDA, CDR2 SQIVND (reference sequence). The CDR3 is made up of 14 amino acids. The V end was cut by 3 bases, the J end by 10 bases, with 15 bases between.

This clone came up once. The chain couples TRBV2 to TRBJ2-5; D perhaps matches TRBD2 (5 bases). V was clipped by 4 bases and J by 0 bases, with 12 bases between them. This CDR3 contains 15 residues. Germline CDR1 SNHLY, CDR2 FYNNEI. The CDR3 reads CASSGRGDHQETQYF. CDR3 coding DNA: TGTGCCAGCAGTGGCCGGGGAGACCACCAAGAGACCCAGTACTTC.

The sample holds one count of this clone. This chain uses TRBV19 with TRBJ2-2; D unresolved. This CDR3 is 15 amino acids long. CDR1 and CDR2 (germline): LNHDA, SQIVND (reference sequence). V dropped 1 base and J dropped 1 base, with 7 bases sitting between them. CDR3 sequence (DNA): TGTGCCAGTAGTATAGTTCGCGGGAACACCGGGGAGCTGTTTTTT. Protein product: CASSIVRGNTGELFF.

The chain employs TRBV4-1 and TRBJ2-7; 12 nucleotides agree with TRBD2. Germline CDR1 is MGHRA and CDR2 is YSYEKL. J gave up 7 bases and V 3 bases, and 7 bases lay outside the gene matches. The CDR3 spans 15 residues. CDR3 nucleotides: TGCGCCAGCAGCCAGACTAGCGGGAGTGGCGGGGAGCAGTACTTC. This gives the protein CASSQTSGSGGEQYF.

The V and J genes are TRBV13 and TRBJ2-7; 13 bases fit TRBD2. The CDR3 covers 16 residues. V shed 5 bases and J 7 bases; nucleotides not matched to a gene: 11. Germline lookup yields CDR1 PRHDT and CDR2 FYEKMQ (reference sequence). The CDR3 loop is CASSLSSGLAGWEQYF. CDR3 nucleotides: TGTGCCAGCAGCCTTTCCTCGGGACTAGCGGGATGGGAGCAGTACTTC.

This chain links TRBV18 with TRBJ2-2; TRBD2 agrees at 9 bases. Germline V CDR1 and CDR2: KGHSH, LQKENI. With V trimmed by 5 bases and J by 4 bases, 5 bases remained unmatched. This CDR3 contains 15 residues. The CDR3: CASSSNSGSTGELFF. CDR3 DNA: TGTGCCAGCTCATCGAATAGCGGGAGCACCGGGGAGCTGTTTTTT.

CDR3 bases: TGTGCCAGCAGTCGCCTAGCGGACTACTACAATGAGCAGTTCTTC. Translation: CASSRLADYYNEQFF. The genes are TRBV7-8 and TRBJ2-1; 7 nucleotides match TRBD2. V trimming: 6 bases; J trimming: 3 bases; junction bases outside the gene matches: 8. This CDR3 is built from 15 residues. Germline V gives CDR1 SGHVS, CDR2 FQNEAQ.

This chain connects TRBV5-1 to TRBJ2-7, with TRBD2 matching 10 bases. V lost 6 bases to trimming and J lost 7 bases; unmatched junction nucleotides: 13. This CDR3 has 15 amino acids. Germline values: CDR1 SGHRS, CDR2 YFSETQ. The CDR3 DNA sequence: TGCGCCAGCACCGAGGCCCTAGCGGGAGAGGGGGAGCAGTACTTC. Residues: CASTEALAGEGEQYF.

CDR3 protein: CASSLRLAGYNEQFF. The DNA for the CDR3 is TGTGCCAGCAGCCTCCGACTAGCGGGGTACAATGAGCAGTTCTTC. The chain joins TRBV11-3 to TRBJ2-1, with 11 bases aligning to TRBD2. With V trimmed by 5 bases and J by 4 bases, 4 bases remained unmatched. Germline V lookup: CDR1 SGHNT, CDR2 YENEEA. This CDR3 contains 15 residues.

This chain joins TRBV30 and TRBJ1-4; 7 bases match TRBD1. Trimming removed 2 bases from V and 1 base from J; junction bases left unmatched: 19. In germline, CDR1 is GTSNPN, CDR2 SVGIG (reference sequence). This CDR3 spans 20 amino acids. The CDR3 region is CAWSFRGVPRAGGTNEKLFF. CDR3 sequence (DNA): TGTGCCTGGAGTTTCCGAGGTGTACCCCGAGCAGGGGGAACTAATGAAAAACTGTTTTTT.

The rearrangement joins TRBV4-2 to TRBJ2-3; D gene ambiguous. The CDR3 loop spans 15 amino acids. The V end was cut by 3 bases, the J end by 0 bases, with 10 bases between. Germline-derived CDR1 and CDR2 are LGHNA and YNFKEQ. The chain's CDR3 is CASSQDLTSTDTQYF. The CDR3 nucleotides are TGTGCCAGCAGCCAGGATCTGACTAGCACAGATACGCAGTATTTT.

This chain joins TRBV11-2 and TRBJ2-7, with D unclear. The ends were cut back, 2 bases at V and 0 bases at J, with 11 bases in the middle. Germline V gene data show CDR1 as SGHAT and CDR2 as FQNNGV. The CDR3 loop spans 15 amino acids. The CDR3 DNA follows: TGTGCCAGCAGCTTACGAACAGCTAACTCCTACGAGCAGTACTTC. As protein: CASSLRTANSYEQYF.

This rearrangement joins TRBV5-6 to TRBJ2-1; tentative D call: TRBD1 (7 bases). Looked up from germline, CDR1 is SGHDT and CDR2 is YYEEEE. V was trimmed by 0 bases and J by 2 bases, leaving 12 bases between them. The CDR3 spans 16 residues. CDR3 protein: CASSLEGRGAYNEQFF. CDR3 nucleotides: TGTGCCAGCAGCTTGGAGGGCAGGGGGGCCTACAATGAGCAGTTCTTC.

V gene TRBV11-2 combines with J gene TRBJ2-5; D unclear. Germline V CDR1 and CDR2: SGHAT, FQNNGV. Trimming pared 0 bases from V and 1 base from J, leaving 6 bases between. This CDR3 region has 14 residues. CDR3 amino acids: CASSLDYSQETQYF. The CDR3 DNA is TGTGCCAGCAGCTTAGATTACTCCCAAGAGACCCAGTACTTC.

The chain joins TRBV7-7 to TRBJ2-2; D might be TRBD2 (5 bases). The CDR3 contains 13 residues. Deletions cut 1 base from V and 8 bases from J, with 8 bases between. Germline CDR1 reads SSHAT; CDR2 reads FNYEAQ (reference sequence). The CDR3: CASSLGGSGELFF. CDR3 nucleotides: TGTGCCAGCAGCTTAGGTGGGAGTGGGGAGCTGTTTTTT. Looking up the rest from reference TRBV7-7 and TRBJ2-2 gives the full variable domain: GAGVSQSPRYKVTKRGQDVTLRCDPISSHATLYWYQQALGQGPEFLTYFNYEAQPDKSGLPSDRFSAERPEGSISTLTIQRTEQRDSAMYRCASSLGGSGELFFGEGSRLTVL.

The chain links TRBV5-6 to TRBJ2-1; no reliable D call. This CDR3 contains 13 residues. CDR1 and CDR2 (germline): SGHDT, YYEEEE. Trimming shortened V by 1 base and J by 6 bases, and 8 bases separated the two germline ends. CDR3 DNA sequence: TGTGCCAGCAGCTTGTTTAGCTCCAATGAGCAGTTCTTC. Translation gives CASSLFSSNEQFF.

This chain links TRBV7-8 with TRBJ1-3; 8 nucleotides line up with TRBD1. The germline CDR1 and CDR2 sequences are SGHVS and FQNEAQ. The CDR3 consists of 15 residues. V lost 5 bases to trimming and J lost 2 bases; unmatched junction nucleotides: 5. DNA of the CDR3: TGTGCCAGCAGCGTAGGGACAGGCCCTGGAAACACCATATATTTT. This gives the protein CASSVGTGPGNTIYF.

The rearrangement links TRBV25-1 to TRBJ2-7, with D unclear. V was clipped by 6 bases and J by 3 bases, with 9 bases between them. CDR3 length equals 12 residues. CDR1 and CDR2 from the germline V gene are MGHDK and SYGVNS. DNA of the CDR3: TGTGCCAGCAGGCGTGGCGGCTACGAGCAGTACTTC. It yields the protein CASRRGGYEQYF.

This clone was seen just once. V gene TRBV30 combines with J gene TRBJ2-7; D perhaps matches TRBD1 (6 bases). V gave up 7 bases and J gave up 0 bases, with 16 bases separating them. Germline V gene data show CDR1 as GTSNPN and CDR2 as SVGIG (reference sequence). This CDR3 has 14 amino acids. The CDR3 loop reads CAYQQGSSSYEQYF. The CDR3 DNA is TGTGCCTACCAACAGGGATCAAGCTCCTACGAGCAGTACTTC.

The chain employs TRBV6-4 and TRBJ2-3; 7 nucleotides align to TRBD2. CDR1 and CDR2 from the germline V gene are MRHNA and SNTAGT. Trimming removed 3 bases from V and 0 bases from J; junction bases left unmatched: 3. This CDR3 contains 15 residues. The CDR3 nucleotides read TGTGCCAGCAGTGAGAGTAGCGGGAGCACAGATACGCAGTATTTT. Its protein product is CASSESSGSTDTQYF.

The chain links TRBV29-1 to TRBJ2-2, with D possibly matching TRBD2 (5 bases). The CDR3 contains 15 residues. The germline CDR1 and CDR2 sequences are SQVTM and ANQGSEA. V shed 4 bases and J shed 0 bases, with 12 bases lying between them. CDR3 bases: TGCAGCGTTGCCCTTGCGGGCGCGAACACCGGGGAGCTGTTTTTT. Its protein product is CSVALAGANTGELFF.

The chain combines TRBV6-5 with TRBJ1-2, with a tentative D call TRBD1 (6 bases). From germline, CDR1 is MNHEY and CDR2 SVGAGI. This CDR3 contains 13 residues. Trimming took 5 bases from V and 5 from J, leaving 12 bases between them. CDR3 region: CASSPGQNYGYTF. CDR3 coding DNA: TGTGCCAGCAGTCCTGGACAGAATTATGGCTACACCTTC.

The genes are TRBV7-2 and TRBJ2-7, with a tentative D call TRBD1 (5 bases). The V end lost 5 bases, the J end lost 4 bases, and 18 bases lay between the germline ends. Germline CDR1 SGHTA, CDR2 FQGNSA. The CDR3 totals 15 residues. CDR3 DNA sequence: TGTGCCAGCAGCAGCCGAGACCGCGCAGGGTACGAGCAGTACTTC. Protein: CASSSRDRAGYEQYF.

V gene TRBV6-5 combines with J gene TRBJ2-3, with TRBD2 identical over 10 bases. CDR3 length equals 15 residues. Germline CDR1 and CDR2: MNHEY and SVGAGI. Germline trimming cut 7 bases from V and 1 base from J; bases unmatched to any gene: 5. CDR3 sequence (DNA): TGTGCCAGCATTCCCCTAGCGGGAGGCACAGATACGCAGTATTTT. Translated, it gives CASIPLAGGTDTQYF.

The chain carries TRBV9 and TRBJ2-7; a weak D match, TRBD1 (6 bases). V was pared by 3 bases and J by 5 bases, with 12 bases between. In germline, CDR1 is SGDLS, CDR2 YYNGEE. This CDR3 spans 13 amino acids. CDR3 sequence reads: CASSEGHLDEQYF. CDR3 DNA sequence: TGTGCCAGCAGCGAGGGACACCTCGACGAGCAGTACTTC.

The V and J genes are TRBV5-1 and TRBJ2-7; TRBD2 aligns across 7 bases. CDR3 length: 14 residues. CDR1 and CDR2 from the germline V gene are SGHRS and YFSETQ. V dropped 5 bases and J dropped 6; count of bases not matched to a gene: 11. The DNA for the CDR3 is TGCGCCAGCAGTCAGGGCGGGAGACAAGGCGAGCAGTACTTC. Residues: CASSQGGRQGEQYF.

The chain carries TRBV11-2 and TRBJ2-1, with TRBD2 matching 9 bases. The CDR3 contains 16 residues. CDR1 and CDR2 from the germline V gene are SGHAT and FQNNGV. V shed 1 base, J shed 4 bases, and the junction held 5 bases outside the gene matches. This chain's CDR3 is CASSLVAGAVYNEQFF. The CDR3 nucleotides are TGTGCCAGCAGCTTAGTAGCGGGAGCCGTTTACAATGAGCAGTTCTTC.